This record looks at one T cell receptor beta chain sequence and its context. The data were taken from a study of blood T cell repertoires in COVID-19. Study-wide context: There were acute and convalescent COVID-19 samples, and they came from the United States, Italy and Spain.

The assay was immunoSEQ multiplex PCR, and TCRdb's table has in-frame clones only and misses some. Found here are around 82,000 clones, 89% of them singletons; the top ten hold 9% to 15%. Sequences were obtained from peripheral blood. This clonotype was obtained from a man in his 70s with active or convalescent COVID-19.

In nucleotides, the CDR3 is TGTGCCACCAGTGACCCTGGGGGCGCGGTAGAAAAGCAGTACTTC. Protein sequence: CATSDPGGAVEKQYF. The chain uses TRBV24-1 and TRBJ2-7, with D perhaps matching TRBD1 (6 bases). Trimming stripped 4 bases from V and 8 bases from J, with 20 bases between. Germline V gene sequence: CDR1 KGHDR, CDR2 SFDVKD. The CDR3 runs to 15 residues.